A selection of T cell receptor beta chains follows, all from one sample in a study of T cell responses to AZD1222 COVID-19 vaccine. This table comes from immunoSEQ multiplex PCR, and its TCRdb copy is limited to in-frame clones, with some not included. This table holds 130,000 or so clones, over 85% found once. Sequencing was performed on peripheral blood, taken on day 0 of AZD1222 vaccination. The receptors originated from an adult in good health. The CDR3 runs from the conserved cysteine through the conserved F or W.

TRBJ1-1 11 TRBV20-1 CSAGGNTEAFF
TRBJ2-7 14 TRBV30 CAWSVQGKIYEQYF
TRBJ1-5 16 TRBV19 CASLICPPEGPQPQHF
TRBJ1-2 13 TRBV2 CASRSGVNYGYTF
TRBJ1-1 15 TRBV4-1 CASSQLRGTDTEAFF
TRBJ1-1 12 TRBV6-5 CASSYGSTEAFF
TRBJ1-4 16 TRBV5-4 CASSFSPAATNEKLFF
TRBJ1-1 15 TRBV7-9 CASSKAPGQNTEAFF
TRBJ1-3 16 TRBV5-1 CASSLAGLQRGNTIYF
TRBJ1-1 13 TRBV11-3 CASSLDSRTGAFF
TRBJ2-2 14 TRBV2 CASAGTRSPGELFF
TRBJ2-7 18 TRBV11-2 CASSLDQRESSGPYEQYF
TRBJ2-1 13 TRBV9 CASQASGSGEQFF
TRBJ2-3 13 TRBV19 CASHPTGTDTQYF
TRBJ2-7 14 TRBV7-8 CASSLGSGTYEQYF
TRBJ2-1 18 TRBV7-8 CASSLALGTRSRYNEQFF
TRBJ2-2 16 TRBV6-6 CASSYSLGANTGELFF
TRBJ2-4 18 TRBV6-2/TRBV6-3 CASSPLPASGHTRDIQYF
TRBJ2-5 14 TRBV6-7 CASPGQGAGETQYF
TRBJ1-5 14 TRBV30 CACATGFSNQPQHF
TRBJ1-5 16 TRBV6-2/TRBV6-3 CASSYQEGRWNQPQHF
TRBJ1-3 18 TRBV10-3 CAISESGTVHLSGNTIYF
TRBJ1-2 12 TRBV6-5 CASRQNKGGYTF
TRBJ1-1 11 TRBV7-9 CASSPRTGTFF
TRBJ1-2 15 TRBV3-1/TRBV3-2 CASSQEGTRGYGYTF
TRBJ1-1 15 TRBV7-9 CASSPRDRGDTEAFF